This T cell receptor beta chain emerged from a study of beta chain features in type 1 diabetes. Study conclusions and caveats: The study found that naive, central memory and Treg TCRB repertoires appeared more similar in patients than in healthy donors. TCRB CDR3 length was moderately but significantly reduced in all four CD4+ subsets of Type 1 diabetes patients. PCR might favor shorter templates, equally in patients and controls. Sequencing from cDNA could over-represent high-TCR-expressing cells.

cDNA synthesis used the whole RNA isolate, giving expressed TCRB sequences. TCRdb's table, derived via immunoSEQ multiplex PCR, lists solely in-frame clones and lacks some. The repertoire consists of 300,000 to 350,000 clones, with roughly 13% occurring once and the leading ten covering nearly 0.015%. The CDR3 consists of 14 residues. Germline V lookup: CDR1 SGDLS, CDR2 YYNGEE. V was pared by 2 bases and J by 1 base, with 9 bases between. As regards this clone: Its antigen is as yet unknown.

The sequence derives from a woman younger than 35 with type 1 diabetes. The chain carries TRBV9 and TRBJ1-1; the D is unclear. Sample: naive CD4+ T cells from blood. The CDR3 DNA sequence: TGTGCCAGCAGCGTCGGTCTAGCGAACACTGAAGCTTTCTTT. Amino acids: CASSVGLANTEAFF.